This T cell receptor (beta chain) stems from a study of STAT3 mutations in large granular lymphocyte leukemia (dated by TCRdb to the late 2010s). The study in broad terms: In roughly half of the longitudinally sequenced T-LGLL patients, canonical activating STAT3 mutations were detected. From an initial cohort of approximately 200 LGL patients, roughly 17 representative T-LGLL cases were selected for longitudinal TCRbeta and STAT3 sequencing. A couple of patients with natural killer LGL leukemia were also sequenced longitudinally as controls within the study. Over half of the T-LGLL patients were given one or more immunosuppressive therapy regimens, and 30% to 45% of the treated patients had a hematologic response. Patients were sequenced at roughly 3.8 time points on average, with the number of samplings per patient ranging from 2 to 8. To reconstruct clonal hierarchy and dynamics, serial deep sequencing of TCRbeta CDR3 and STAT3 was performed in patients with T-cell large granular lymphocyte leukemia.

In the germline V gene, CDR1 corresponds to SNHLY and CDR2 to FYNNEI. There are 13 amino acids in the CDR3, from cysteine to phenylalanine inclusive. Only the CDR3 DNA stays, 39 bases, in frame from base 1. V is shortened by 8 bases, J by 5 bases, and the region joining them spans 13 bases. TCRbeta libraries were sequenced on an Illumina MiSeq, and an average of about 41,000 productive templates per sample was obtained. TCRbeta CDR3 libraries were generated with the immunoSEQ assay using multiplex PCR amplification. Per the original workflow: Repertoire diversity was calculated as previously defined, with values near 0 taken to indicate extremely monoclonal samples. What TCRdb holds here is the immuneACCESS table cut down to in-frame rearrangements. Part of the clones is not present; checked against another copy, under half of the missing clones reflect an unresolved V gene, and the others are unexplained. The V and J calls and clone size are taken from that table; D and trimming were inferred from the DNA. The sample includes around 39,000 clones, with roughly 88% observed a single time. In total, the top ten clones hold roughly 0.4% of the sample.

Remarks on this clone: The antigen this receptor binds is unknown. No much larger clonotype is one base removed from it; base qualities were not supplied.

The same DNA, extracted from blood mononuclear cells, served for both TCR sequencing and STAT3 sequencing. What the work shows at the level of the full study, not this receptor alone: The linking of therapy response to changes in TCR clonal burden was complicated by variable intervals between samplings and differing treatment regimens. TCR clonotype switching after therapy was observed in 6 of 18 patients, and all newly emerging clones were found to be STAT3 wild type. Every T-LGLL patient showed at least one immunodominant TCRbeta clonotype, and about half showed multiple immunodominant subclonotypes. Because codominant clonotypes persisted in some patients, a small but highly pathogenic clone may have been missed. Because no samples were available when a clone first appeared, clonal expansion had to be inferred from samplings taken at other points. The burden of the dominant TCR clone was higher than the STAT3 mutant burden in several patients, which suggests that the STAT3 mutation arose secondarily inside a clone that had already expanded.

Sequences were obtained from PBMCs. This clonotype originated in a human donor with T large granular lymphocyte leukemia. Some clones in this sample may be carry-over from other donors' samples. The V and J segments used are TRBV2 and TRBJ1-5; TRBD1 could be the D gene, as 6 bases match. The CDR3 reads CASRRDIYQPQHF. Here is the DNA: TGTGCCAGCCGACGGGACATCTATCAGCCCCAGCATTTT.